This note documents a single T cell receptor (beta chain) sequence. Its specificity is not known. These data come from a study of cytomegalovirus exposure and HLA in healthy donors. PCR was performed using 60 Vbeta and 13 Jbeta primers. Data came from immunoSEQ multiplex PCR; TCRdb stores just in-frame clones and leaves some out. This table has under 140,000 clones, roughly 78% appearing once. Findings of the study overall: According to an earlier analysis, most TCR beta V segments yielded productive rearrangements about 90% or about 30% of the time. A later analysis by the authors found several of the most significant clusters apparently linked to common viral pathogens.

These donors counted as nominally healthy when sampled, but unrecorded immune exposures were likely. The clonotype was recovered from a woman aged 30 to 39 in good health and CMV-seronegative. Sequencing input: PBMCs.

CDR3 loop: CASRLTGNQPQHF. In DNA form, the CDR3 reads TGTGCCAGCAGACTCACAGGGAATCAGCCCCAGCATTTT. The J gene is TRBJ1-5, the V gene TRBV6-5; TRBD1 might be the D (6 bases). Per the germline V gene, CDR1 is MNHEY and CDR2 is SVGAGI. The CDR3 has 13 residues. V lost 6 bases and J lost 4, with 10 bases in between.